This TCR beta chain was identified during a study of T cells after yellow fever vaccination. Germline V CDR1 and CDR2: SGHAT, FQNNGV. V lost 4 bases to trimming and J lost 4 bases, with 18 bases between them. There are 16 residues in the CDR3. TCRdb re-analysed the 5' RACE reads in MiXCR, keeping a single row per CDR3 protein. This table holds about 74,000 distinct CDR3 sequences, more than 5.5% found once. There are many counts of this clonotype. Its matching antigen is unknown. General observations from the study: In post-booster samples, most primary-vaccination clones reappeared (approximately 95% CD4, 70% to 90% CD8).

This TCR came from a man between 18 and 29 years old who received the YFV17D yellow fever vaccine. The material was CD8+ T cells sorted from PBMCs, obtained 4 to 6 days after the first yellow fever vaccination. The V gene is TRBV11-2, the J gene TRBJ2-3; D may be TRBD1 or TRBD2 (5 bases each). DNA for the CDR3: TGTGCCAGCAGCTCCTTCCGGGACCCCCCGCCAGATACGCAGTATTTT. Protein: CASSSFRDPPPDTQYF.